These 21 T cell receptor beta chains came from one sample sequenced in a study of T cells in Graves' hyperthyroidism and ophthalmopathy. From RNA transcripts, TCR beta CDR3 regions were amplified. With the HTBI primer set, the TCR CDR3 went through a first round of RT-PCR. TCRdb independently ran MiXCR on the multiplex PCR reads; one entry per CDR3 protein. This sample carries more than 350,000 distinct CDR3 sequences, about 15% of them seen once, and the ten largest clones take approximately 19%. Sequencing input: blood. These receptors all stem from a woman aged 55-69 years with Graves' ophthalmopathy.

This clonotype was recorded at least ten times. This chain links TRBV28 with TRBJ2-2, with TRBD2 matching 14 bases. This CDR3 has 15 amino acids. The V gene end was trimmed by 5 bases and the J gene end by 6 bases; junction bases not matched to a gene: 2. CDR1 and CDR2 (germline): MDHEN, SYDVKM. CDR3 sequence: CASSGTSGRPGELFF. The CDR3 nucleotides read TGTGCCAGCAGTGGGACTAGCGGGAGACCCGGGGAGCTGTTTTTT.

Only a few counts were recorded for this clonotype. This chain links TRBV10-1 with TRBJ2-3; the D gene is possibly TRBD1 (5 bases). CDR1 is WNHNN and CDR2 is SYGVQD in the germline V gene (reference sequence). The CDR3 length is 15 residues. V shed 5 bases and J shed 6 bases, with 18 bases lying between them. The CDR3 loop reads CASSSGHRVWDTQYF. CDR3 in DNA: TGCGCCAGCAGTTCAGGACATCGAGTGTGGGATACGCAGTATTTT.

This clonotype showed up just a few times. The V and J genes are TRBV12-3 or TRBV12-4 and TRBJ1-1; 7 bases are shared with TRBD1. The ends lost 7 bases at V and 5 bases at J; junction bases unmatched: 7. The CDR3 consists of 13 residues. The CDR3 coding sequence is TGTGCCAGCACCAGGGACAGCAAAACTGAAGCTTTCTTT. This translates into CASTRDSKTEAFF.

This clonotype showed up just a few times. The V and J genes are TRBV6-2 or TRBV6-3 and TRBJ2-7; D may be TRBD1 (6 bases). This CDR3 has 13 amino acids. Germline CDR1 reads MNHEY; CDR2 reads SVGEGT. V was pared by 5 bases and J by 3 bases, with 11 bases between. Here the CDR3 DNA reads TGTGCCAGCAGTCGTACACAGGGCTACGAGCAGTACTTC. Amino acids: CASSRTQGYEQYF.

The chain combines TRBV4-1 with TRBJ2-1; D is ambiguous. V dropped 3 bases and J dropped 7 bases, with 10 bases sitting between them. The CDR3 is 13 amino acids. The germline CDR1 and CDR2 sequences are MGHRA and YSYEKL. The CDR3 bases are TGCGCCAGCAGCCAGAATAGGGTAAATGAGCAGTTCTTC. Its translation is CASSQNRVNEQFF.

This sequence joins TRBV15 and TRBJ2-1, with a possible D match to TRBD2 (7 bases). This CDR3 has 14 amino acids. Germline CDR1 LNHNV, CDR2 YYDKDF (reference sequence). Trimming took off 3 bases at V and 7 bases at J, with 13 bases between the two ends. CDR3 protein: CATSRGGGMNEQFF. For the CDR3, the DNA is TGTGCCACCAGCAGGGGAGGGGGGATGAATGAGCAGTTCTTC.

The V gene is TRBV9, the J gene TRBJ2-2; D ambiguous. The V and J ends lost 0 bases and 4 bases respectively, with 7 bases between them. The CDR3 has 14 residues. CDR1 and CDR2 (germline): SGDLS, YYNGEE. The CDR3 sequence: CASSVGQVTGELFF. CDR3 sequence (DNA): TGTGCCAGCAGCGTAGGCCAGGTCACCGGGGAGCTGTTTTTT.

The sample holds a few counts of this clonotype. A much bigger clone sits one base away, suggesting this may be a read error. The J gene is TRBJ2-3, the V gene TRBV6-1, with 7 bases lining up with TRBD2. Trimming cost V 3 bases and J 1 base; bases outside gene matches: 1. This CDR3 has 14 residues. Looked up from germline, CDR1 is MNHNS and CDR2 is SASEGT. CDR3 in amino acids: CASSDTSGTDTQYF. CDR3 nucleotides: TGTGCCAGCAGTGACACTAGCGGCACAGATACGCAGTATTTT.

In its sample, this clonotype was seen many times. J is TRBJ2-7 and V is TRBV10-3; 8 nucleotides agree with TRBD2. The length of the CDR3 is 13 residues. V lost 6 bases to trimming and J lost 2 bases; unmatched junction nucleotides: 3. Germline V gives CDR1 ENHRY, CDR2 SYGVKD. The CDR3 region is CAISNGGAYEQYF. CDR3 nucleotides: TGTGCCATCAGCAACGGGGGGGCCTACGAGCAGTACTTC.

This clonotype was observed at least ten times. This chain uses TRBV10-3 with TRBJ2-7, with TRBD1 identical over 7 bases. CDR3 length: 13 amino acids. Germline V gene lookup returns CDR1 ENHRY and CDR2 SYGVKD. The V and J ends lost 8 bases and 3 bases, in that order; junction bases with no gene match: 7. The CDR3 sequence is CAIDSGTVYEQYF. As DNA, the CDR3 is TGTGCCATCGACTCCGGGACAGTCTACGAGCAGTACTTC.

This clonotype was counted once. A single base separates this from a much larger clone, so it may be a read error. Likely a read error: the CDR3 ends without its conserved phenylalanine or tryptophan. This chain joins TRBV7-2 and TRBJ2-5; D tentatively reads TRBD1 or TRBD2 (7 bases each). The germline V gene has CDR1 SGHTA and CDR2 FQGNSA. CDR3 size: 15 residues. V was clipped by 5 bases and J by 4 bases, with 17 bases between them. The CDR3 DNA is TGTGCCAGCAGCCCAGGGGGGGGGAGGCTAGAGACCCAGTACCTC. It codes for CASSPGGGRLETQYL.

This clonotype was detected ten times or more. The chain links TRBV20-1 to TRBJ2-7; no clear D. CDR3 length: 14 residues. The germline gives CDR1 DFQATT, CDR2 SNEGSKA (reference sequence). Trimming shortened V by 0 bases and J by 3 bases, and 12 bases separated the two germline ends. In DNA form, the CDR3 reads TGCAGTGCTAGAGAACCCTTCACGGGCTACGAGCAGTACTTC. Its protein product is CSAREPFTGYEQYF.

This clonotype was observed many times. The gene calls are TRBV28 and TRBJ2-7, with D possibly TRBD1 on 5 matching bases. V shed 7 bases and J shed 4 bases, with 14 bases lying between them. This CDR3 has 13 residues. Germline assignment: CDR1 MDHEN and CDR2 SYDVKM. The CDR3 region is CASTNSQGYEQYF. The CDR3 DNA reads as TGTGCCAGCACAAATTCCCAGGGTTACGAGCAGTACTTC.

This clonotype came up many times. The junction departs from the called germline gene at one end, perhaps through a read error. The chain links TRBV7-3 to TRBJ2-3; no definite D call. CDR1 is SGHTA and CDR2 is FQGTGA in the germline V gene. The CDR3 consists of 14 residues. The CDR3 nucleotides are TGTGCCAGCAGTTTAACACGGATCACAGATACGCAGTATTTT. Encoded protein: CASSLTRITDTQYF.

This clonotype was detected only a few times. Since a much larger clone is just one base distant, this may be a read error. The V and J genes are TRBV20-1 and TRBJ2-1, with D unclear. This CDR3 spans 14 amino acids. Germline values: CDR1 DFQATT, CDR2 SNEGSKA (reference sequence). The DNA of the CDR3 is TGCAGTGCTAGAGGGTTCGACGCCTACAATGAGCGGTTCTTC. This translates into CSARGFDAYNERFF.

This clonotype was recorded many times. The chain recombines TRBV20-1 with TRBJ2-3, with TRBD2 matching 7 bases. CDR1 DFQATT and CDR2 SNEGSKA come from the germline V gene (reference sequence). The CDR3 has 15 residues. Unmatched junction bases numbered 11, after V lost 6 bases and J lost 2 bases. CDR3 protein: CSARRDYPITDTQYF. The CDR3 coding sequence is TGCAGTGCGCGCCGGGACTACCCCATCACAGATACGCAGTATTTT.

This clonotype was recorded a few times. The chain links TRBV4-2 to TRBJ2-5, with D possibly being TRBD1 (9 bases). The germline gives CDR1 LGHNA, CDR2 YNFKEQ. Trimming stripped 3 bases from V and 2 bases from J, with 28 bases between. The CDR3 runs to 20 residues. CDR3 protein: CASSHPGTGLGREGQETQYF. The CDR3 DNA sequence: TGTGCCAGCAGCCATCCCGGGACAGGGCTCGGGAGGGAAGGGCAAGAGACCCAGTACTTC.

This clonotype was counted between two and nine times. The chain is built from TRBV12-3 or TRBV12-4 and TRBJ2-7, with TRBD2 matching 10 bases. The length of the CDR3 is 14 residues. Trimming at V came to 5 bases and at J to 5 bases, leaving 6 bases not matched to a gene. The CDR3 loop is CASSRLAGGHEQYF. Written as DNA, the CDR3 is TGTGCCAGCAGTAGGTTAGCGGGAGGCCACGAGCAGTACTTC.

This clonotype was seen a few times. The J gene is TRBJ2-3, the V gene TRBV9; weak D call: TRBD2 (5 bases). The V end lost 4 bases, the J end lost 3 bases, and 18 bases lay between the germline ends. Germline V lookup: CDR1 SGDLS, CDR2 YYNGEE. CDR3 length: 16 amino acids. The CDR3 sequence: CASSWKGGSSTDTQYF. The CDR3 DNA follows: TGTGCCAGCAGCTGGAAGGGTGGGAGCTCAACAGATACGCAGTATTTT.

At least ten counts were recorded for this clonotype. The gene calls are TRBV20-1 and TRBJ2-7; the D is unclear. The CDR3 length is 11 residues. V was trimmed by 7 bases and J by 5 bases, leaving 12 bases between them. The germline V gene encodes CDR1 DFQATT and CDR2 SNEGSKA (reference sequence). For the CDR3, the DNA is TGCAGTGGTGGTGAGTGGGACGAGCAGTACTTC. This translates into CSGGEWDEQYF.

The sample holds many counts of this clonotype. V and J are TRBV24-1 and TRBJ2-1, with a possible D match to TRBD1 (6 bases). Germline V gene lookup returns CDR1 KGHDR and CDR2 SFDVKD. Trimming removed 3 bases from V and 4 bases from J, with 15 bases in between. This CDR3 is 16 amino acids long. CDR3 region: CATSDTSTGAYNEQFF. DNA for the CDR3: TGTGCCACCAGTGATACCTCGACAGGTGCATACAATGAGCAGTTCTTC.